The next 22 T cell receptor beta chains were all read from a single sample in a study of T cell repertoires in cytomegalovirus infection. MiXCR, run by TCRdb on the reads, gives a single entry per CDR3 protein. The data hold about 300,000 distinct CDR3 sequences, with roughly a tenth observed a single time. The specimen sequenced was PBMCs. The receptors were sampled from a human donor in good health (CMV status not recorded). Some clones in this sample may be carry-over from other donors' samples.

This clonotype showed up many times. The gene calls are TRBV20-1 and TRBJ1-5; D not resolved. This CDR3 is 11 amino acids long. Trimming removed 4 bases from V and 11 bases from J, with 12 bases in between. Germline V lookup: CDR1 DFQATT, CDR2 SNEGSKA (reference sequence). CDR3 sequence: CSANRAWAQHF. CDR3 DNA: TGCAGTGCTAATCGGGCCTGGGCCCAGCATTTT.

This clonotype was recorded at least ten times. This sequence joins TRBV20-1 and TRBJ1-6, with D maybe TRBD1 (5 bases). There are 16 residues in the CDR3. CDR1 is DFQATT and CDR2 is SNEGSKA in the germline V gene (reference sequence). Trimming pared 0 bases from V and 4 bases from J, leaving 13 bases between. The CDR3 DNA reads TGCAGTGCTAGAGATTCAAGACAGCATTATAATTCACCCCTCCACTTT. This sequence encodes CSARDSRQHYNSPLHF.

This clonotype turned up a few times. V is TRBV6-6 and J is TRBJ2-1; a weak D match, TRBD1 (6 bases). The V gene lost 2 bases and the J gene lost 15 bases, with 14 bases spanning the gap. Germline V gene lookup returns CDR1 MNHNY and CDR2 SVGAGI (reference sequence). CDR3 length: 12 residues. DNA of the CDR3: TGTGCCAGCAGTTACAGTGGGGGCATCTGGTTCTTC. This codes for CASSYSGGIWFF.

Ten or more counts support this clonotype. The CDR3 sequence is CASSEQGYGYTF. CDR3 in DNA: TGTGCCAGCAGCGAACAGGGGTATGGCTACACCTTC. This chain connects TRBV7-9 to TRBJ1-2; TRBD1 aligns across 7 bases. V gave up 5 bases and J gave up 5 bases; unmatched junction bases: 2. In germline, CDR1 is SEHNR, CDR2 FQNEAQ (reference sequence). The CDR3 is 12 amino acids.

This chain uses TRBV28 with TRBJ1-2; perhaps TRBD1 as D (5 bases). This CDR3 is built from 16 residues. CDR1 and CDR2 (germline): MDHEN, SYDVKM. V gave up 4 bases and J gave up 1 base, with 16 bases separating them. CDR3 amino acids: CASSSPGTSVNYGYTF. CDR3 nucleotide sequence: TGTGCCAGCAGTTCCCCCGGGACTTCAGTTAACTATGGCTACACCTTC.

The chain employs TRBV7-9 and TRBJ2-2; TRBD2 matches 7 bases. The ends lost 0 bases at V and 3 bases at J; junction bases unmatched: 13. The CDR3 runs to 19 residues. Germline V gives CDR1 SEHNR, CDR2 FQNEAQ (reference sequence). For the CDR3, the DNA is TGTGCCAGCAGCTTAGCGCGTGTGGGGCTAGCGGAGTACACCGGGGAGCTGTTTTTT. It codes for CASSLARVGLAEYTGELFF.

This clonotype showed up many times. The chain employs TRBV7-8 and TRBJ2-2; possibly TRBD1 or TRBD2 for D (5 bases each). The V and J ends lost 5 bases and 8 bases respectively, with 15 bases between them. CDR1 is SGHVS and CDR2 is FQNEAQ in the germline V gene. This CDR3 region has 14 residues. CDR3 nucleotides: TGTGCCAGCAGCCTGAGAGGGGAATGGGGGGAGCTGTTTTTT. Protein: CASSLRGEWGELFF.

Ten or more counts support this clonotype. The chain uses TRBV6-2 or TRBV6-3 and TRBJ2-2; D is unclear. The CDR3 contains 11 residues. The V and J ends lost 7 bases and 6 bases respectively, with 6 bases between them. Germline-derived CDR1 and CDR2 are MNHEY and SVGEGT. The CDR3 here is CASTRAGELFF. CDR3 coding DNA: TGTGCCAGCACGAGAGCCGGGGAGCTGTTTTTT.

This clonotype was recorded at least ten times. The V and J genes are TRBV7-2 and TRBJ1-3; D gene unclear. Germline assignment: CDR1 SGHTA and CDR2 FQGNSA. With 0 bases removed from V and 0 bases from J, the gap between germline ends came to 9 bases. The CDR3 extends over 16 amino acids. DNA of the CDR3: TGTGCCAGCAGCTTAGCCGGCGGTCTCTCTGGAAACACCATATATTTT. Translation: CASSLAGGLSGNTIYF. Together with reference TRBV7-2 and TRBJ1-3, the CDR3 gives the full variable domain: GAGVSQSPSNKVTEKGKDVELRCDPISGHTALYWYRQSLGQGLEFLIYFQGNSAPDKSGLPSDRFSAERTGGSVSTLTIQRTQQEDSAVYLCASSLAGGLSGNTIYFGEGSWLTVV.

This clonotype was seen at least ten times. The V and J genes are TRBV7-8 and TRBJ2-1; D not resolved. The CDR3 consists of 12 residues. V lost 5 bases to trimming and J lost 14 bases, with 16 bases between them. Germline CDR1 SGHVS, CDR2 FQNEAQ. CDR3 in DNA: TGTGCCAGCAGCCGCGACCGACATTGGAAGTTCTTC. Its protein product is CASSRDRHWKFF.

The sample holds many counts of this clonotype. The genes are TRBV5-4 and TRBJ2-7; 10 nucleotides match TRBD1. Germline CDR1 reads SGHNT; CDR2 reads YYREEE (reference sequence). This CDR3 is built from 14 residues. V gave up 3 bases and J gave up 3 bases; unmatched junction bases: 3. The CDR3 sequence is CASSSGQGGYEQYV. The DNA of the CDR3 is TGTGCCAGCAGCTCCGGACAGGGGGGCTACGAGCAGTACGTC.

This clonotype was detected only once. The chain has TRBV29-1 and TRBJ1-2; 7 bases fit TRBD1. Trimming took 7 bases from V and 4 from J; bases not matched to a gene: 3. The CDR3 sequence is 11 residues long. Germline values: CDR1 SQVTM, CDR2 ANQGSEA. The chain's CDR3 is CSGRDSYGYTF. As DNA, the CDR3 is TGCAGCGGCCGGGACAGCTATGGCTACACCTTC.

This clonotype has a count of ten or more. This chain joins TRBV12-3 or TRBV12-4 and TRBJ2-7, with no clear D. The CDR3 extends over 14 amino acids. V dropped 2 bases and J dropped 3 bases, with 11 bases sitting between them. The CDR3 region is CASSLKGRDYEQYF. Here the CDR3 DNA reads TGTGCCAGCAGTTTAAAGGGTAGAGACTACGAGCAGTACTTC.

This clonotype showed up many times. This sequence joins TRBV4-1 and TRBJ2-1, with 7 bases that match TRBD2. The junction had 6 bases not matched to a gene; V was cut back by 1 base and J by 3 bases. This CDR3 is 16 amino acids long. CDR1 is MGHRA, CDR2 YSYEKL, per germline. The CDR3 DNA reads TGCGCCAGCAGCCAAGGTCTCGCGGGGGACTACAATGAGCAGTTCTTC. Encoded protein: CASSQGLAGDYNEQFF.

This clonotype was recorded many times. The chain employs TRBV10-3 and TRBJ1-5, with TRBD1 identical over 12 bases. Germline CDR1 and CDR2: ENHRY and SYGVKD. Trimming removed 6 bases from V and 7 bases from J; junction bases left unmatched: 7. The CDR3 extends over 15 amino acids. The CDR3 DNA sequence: TGTGCCATCAGCCCTGGGACAGGGGGCTGGCAGCCCCAGCATTTT. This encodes CAISPGTGGWQPQHF.

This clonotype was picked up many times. Here the CDR3 DNA reads TGTGCCAGCAGTTCCCCGGGACAGGGCGTATCAGAGCAGTACTTC. This codes for CASSSPGQGVSEQYF. V usage is TRBV6-6 and J usage is TRBJ2-7; 9 nucleotides match TRBD1. CDR1 and CDR2 (germline): MNHNY, SVGAGI (reference sequence). Unmatched junction bases numbered 11, after V lost 4 bases and J lost 7 bases. CDR3 length: 15 amino acids.

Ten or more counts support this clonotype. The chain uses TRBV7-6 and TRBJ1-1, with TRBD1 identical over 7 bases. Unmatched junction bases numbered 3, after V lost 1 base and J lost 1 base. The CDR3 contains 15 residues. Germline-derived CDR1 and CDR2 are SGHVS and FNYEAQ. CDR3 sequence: CASSLGGTANTEAFF. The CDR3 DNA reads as TGTGCCAGCAGCTTAGGTGGGACAGCGAACACTGAAGCTTTCTTT. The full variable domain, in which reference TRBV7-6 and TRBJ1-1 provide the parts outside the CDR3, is GAGVSQSPRYKVTKRGQDVALRCDPISGHVSLYWYRQALGQGPEFLTYFNYEAQQDKSGLPNDRFSAERPEGSISTLTIQRTEQRDSAMYRCASSLGGTANTEAFFGQGTRLTVV.

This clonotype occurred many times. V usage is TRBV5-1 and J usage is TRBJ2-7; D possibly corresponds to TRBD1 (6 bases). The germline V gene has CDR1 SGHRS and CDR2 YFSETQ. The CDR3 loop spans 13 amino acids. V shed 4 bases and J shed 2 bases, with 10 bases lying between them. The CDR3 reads CASSLDSPYEQYF. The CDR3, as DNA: TGCGCCAGCAGCCTGGACAGTCCCTACGAGCAGTACTTC. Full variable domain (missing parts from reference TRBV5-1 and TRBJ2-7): KAGVTQTPRYLIKTRGQQVTLSCSPISGHRSVSWYQQTPGQGLQFLFEYFSETQRNKGNFPGRFSGRQFSNSRSEMNVSTLELGDSALYLCASSLDSPYEQYFGPGTRLTVT.

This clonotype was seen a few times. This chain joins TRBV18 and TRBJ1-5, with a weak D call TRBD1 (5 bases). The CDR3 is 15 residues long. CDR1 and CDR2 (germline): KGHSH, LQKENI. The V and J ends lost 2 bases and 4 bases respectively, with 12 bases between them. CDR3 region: CASSPVSGANQPQHF. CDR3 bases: TGTGCCAGCTCACCAGTCTCTGGGGCTAATCAGCCCCAGCATTTT. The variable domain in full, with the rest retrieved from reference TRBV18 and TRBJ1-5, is NAGVMQNPRHLVRRRGQEARLRCSPMKGHSHVYWYRQLPEEGLKFMVYLQKENIIDESGMPKERFSAEFPKEGPSILRIQQVVRGDSAAYFCASSPVSGANQPQHFGDGTRLSIL.

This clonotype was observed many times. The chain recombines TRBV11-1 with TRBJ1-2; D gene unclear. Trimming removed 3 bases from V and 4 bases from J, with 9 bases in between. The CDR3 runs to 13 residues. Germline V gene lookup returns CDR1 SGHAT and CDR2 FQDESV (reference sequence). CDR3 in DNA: TGTGCCAGCAGCTTCCGGGGATTCTATGGCTACACCTTC. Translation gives CASSFRGFYGYTF.

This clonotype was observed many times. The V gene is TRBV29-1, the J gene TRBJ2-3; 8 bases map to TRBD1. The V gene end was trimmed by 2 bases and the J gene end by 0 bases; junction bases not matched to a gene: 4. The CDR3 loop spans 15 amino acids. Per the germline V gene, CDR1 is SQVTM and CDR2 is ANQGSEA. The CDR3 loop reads CSVEPRQGSTDTQYF. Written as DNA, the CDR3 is TGCAGCGTTGAACCGAGACAGGGGAGCACAGATACGCAGTATTTT.

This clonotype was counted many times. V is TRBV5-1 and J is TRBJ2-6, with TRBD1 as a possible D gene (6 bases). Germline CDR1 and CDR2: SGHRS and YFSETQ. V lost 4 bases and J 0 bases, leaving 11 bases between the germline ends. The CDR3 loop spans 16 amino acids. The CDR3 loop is CASSTWTASGANVLTF. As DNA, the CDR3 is TGCGCCAGCAGCACCTGGACAGCCTCTGGGGCCAACGTCCTGACTTTC.